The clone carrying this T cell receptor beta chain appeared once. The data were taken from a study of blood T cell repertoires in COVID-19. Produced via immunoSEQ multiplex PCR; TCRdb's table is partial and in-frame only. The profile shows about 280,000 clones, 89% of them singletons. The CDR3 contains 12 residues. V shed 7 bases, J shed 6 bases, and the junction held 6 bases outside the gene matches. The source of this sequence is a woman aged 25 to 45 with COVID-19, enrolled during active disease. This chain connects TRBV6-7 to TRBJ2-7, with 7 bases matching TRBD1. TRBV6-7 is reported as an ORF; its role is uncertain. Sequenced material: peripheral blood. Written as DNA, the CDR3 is TGTGCCAGCACCATGTCAGGGGGCGAGCAGTACTTC. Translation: CASTMSGGEQYF.